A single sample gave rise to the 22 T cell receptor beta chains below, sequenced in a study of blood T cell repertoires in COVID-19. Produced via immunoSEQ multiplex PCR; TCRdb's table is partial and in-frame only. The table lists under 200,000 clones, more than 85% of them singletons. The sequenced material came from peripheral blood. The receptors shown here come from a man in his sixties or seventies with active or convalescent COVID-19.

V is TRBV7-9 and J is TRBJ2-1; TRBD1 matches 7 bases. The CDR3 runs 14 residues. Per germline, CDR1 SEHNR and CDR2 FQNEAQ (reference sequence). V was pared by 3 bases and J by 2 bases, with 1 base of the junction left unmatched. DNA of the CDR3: TGTGCCAGCAGCTTCCAGGGGGCCTACAATGAGCAGTTCTTC. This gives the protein CASSFQGAYNEQFF.

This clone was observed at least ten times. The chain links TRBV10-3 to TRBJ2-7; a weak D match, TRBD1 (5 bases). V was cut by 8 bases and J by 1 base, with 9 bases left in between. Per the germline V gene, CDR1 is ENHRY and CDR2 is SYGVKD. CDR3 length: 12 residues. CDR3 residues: CAIGHTSYEQYF. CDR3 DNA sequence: TGTGCCATCGGACATACTTCCTACGAGCAGTACTTC.

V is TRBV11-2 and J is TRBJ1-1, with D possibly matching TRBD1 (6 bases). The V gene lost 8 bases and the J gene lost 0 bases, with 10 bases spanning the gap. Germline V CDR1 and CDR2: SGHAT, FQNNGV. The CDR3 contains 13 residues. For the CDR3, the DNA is TGTGCCAGCGTACAGGGTCTGAACACTGAAGCTTTCTTT. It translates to CASVQGLNTEAFF. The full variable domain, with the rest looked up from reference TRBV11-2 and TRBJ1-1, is EAGVAQSPRYKIIEKRQSVAFWCNPISGHATLYWYQQILGQGPKLLIQFQNNGVVDDSQLPKDRFSAERLKGVDSTLKIQPAKLEDSAVYLCASVQGLNTEAFFGQGTRLTVV.

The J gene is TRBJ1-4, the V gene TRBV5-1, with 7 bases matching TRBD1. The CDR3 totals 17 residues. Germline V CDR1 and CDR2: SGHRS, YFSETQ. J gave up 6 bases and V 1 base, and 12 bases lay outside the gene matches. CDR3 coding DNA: TGCGCCAGCAGCTTGCAGACCCCAGGGGGGCCTGATGAAAAACTGTTTTTT. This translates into CASSLQTPGGPDEKLFF.

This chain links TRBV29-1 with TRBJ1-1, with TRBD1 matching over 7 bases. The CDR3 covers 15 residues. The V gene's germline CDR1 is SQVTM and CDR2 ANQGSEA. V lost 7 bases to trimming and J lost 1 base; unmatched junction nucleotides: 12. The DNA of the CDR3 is TGCAGCGCCACCAGACAGGGTAATTGGAACACTGAAGCTTTCTTT. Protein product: CSATRQGNWNTEAFF.

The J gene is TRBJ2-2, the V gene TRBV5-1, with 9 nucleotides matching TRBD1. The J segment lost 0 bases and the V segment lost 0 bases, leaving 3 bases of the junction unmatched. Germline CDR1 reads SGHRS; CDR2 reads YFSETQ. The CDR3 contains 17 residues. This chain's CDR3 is CASSLGGQGANTGELFF. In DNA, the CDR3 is TGCGCCAGCAGCTTGGGGGGACAGGGCGCGAACACCGGGGAGCTGTTTTTT.

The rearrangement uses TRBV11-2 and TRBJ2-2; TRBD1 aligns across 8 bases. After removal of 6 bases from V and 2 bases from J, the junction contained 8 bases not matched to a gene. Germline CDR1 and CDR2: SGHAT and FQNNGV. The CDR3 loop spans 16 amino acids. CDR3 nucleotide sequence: TGTGCCAGCAGGCCGACAGGGGTAATAAACACCGGGGAGCTGTTTTTT. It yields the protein CASRPTGVINTGELFF.

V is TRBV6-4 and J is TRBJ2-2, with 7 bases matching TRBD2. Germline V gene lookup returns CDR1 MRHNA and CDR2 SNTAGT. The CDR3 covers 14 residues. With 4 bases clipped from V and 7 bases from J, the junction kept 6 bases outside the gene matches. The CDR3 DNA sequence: TGTGCCAGCAGTGCCTTGCGGGAGAGCGGGGAGCTGTTTTTT. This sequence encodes CASSALRESGELFF.

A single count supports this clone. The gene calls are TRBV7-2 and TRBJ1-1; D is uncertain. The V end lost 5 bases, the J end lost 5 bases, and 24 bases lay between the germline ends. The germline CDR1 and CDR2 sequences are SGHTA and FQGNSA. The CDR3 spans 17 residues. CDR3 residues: CASSLNSGRYKATEAFF. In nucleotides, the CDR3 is TGTGCCAGCAGCCTCAATTCTGGGAGGTATAAGGCGACTGAAGCTTTCTTT.

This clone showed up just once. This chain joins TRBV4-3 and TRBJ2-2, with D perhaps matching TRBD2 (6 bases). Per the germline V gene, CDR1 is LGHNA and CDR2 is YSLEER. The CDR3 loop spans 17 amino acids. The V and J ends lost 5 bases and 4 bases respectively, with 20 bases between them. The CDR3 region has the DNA TGCGCCAGCAGCAACTACGGAGGGAAGATTGGCACCGGGGAGCTGTTTTTT. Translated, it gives CASSNYGGKIGTGELFF.

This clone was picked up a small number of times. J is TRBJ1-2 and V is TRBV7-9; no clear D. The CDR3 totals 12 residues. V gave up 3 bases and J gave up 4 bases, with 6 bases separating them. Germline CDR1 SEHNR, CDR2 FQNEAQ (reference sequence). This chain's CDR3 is CASSFQAYGYTF. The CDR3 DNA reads TGTGCCAGCAGCTTTCAGGCCTATGGCTACACCTTC.

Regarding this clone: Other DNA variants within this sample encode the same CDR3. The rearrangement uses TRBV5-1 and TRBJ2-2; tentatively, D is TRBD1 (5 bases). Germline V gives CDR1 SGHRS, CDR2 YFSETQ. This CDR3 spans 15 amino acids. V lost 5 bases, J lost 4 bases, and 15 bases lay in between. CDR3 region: CASSLDQGGTGELFF. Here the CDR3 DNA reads TGCGCCAGCAGTCTAGATCAGGGTGGCACCGGGGAGCTGTTTTTT.

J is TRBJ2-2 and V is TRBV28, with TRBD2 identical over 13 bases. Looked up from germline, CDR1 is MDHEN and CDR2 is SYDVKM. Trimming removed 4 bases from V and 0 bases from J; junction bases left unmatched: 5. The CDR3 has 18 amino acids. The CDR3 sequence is CASSSTSGGASNTGELFF. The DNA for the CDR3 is TGTGCCAGCAGTTCCACTAGCGGGGGGGCCTCGAACACCGGGGAGCTGTTTTTT.

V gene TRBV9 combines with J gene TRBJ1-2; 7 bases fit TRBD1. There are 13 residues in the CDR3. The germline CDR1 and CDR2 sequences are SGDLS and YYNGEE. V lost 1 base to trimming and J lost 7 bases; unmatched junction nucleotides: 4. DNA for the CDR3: TGTGCCAGCAGCGTAAGGGGGCAAAGTGGCTACACCTTC. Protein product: CASSVRGQSGYTF.

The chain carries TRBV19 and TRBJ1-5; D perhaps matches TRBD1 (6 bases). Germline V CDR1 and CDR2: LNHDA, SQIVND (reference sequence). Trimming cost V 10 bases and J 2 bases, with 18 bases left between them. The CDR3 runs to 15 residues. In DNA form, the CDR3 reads TGTGCCACCAGGGGCGACCAGGTGGGCAATCAGCCCCAGCATTTT. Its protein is CATRGDQVGNQPQHF.

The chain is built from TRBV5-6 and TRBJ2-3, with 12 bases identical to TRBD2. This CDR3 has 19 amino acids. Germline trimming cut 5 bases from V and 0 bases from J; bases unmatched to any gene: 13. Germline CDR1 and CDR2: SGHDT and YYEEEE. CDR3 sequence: CASRLLAGGPLTSTDTQYF. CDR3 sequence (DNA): TGTGCCAGCAGGTTACTAGCGGGGGGTCCACTCACTAGCACAGATACGCAGTATTTT.

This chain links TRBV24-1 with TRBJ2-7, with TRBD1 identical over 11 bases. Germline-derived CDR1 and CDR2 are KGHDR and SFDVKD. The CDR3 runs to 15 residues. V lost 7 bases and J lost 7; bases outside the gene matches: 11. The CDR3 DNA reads TGTGCCACCAGAGCGGGACAGGGGGTAGTATATGAGCAGTACTTC. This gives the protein CATRAGQGVVYEQYF.

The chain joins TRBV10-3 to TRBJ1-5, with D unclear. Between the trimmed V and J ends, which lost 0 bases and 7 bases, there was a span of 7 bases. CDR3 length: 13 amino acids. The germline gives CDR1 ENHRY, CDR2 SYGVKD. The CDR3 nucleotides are TGTGCCATCAGTGAGTCGGGAGGCCAGCCCCAGCATTTT. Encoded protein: CAISESGGQPQHF.

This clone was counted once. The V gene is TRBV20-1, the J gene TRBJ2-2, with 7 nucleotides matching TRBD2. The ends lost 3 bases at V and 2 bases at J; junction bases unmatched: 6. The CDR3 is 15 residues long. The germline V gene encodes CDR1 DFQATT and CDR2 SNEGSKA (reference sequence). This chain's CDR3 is CSASRLAGNTGELFF. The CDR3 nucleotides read TGCAGTGCTAGTAGGTTAGCGGGTAACACCGGGGAGCTGTTTTTT.

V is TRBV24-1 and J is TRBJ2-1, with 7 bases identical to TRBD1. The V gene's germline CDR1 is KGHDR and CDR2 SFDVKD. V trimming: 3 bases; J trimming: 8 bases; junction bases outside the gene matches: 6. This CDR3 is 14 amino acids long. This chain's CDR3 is CATSDAGQADEQFF. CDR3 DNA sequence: TGTGCCACCAGTGATGCTGGACAGGCGGATGAGCAGTTCTTC.

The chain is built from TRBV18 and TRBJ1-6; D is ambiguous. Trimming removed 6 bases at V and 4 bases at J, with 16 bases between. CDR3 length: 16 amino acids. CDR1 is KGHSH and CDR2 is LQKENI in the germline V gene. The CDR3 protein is CASSDLGPVYNSPLHF. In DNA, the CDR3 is TGTGCCAGCTCCGACCTAGGTCCGGTATATAATTCACCCCTCCACTTT.

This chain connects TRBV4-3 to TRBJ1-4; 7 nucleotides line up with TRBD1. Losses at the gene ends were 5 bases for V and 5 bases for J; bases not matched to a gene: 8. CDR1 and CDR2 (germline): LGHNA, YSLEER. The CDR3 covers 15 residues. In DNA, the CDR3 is TGCGCCAGCAGCACCCGGGACAGAGTGAATGAAAAACTGTTTTTT. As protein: CASSTRDRVNEKLFF.